This TCR beta chain emerged from a study of response to subunit inactivated influenza vaccine. Study-level results: Authors suggested few new T cells are recruited by each seasonal influenza vaccination.

TCRdb called the RT-PCR reads again in MiXCR, with one record for every CDR3 protein. The sample lists 400,000 to 650,000 distinct CDR3 sequences, approximately 7.7% occurring once. The sample holds many counts of this clonotype. Its antigen is not known. Trimming removed 3 bases from V and 6 bases from J; junction bases left unmatched: 4. Germline V CDR1 and CDR2: MNHEY, SMNVEV (reference sequence). This CDR3 contains 15 residues. This clonotype originated in a man between 50 and 69 years old who received an inactivated influenza vaccine. The V and J genes are TRBV27 and TRBJ2-1; 11 nucleotides line up with TRBD2. The source was PBMCs from blood, collected about 24 months after vaccination. The CDR3 bases are TGTGCCAGCAGTTTCGCACTAGCGGGAGTCAATGAGCAGTTCTTC. Its protein product is CASSFALAGVNEQFF.